This TCR beta chain was obtained from a study of cytomegalovirus exposure and HLA in healthy donors. For the study at large: As an earlier analysis found, about 179 million T cells yielded over 95 million unique TCR beta sequences.

PCR amplification relied on 60 Vbeta primers (plus 13 Jbeta primers). Only in-frame clones appear in the TCRdb table, and some are missing; sequencing was by immunoSEQ multiplex PCR. The sample has tens of thousands of clones; 82% are singletons. About this clone itself: Its antigen is unidentified.

Study-level findings and limits: Productive rates of about 87% or about 30% were seen for most TCR beta V segments in an earlier analysis. Association with HLA alleles at 0.05 false discovery rate was found for some 18,000 TCR beta sequences in a later analysis.

This CDR3 is built from 16 residues. The J segment lost 4 bases and the V segment lost 4 bases, leaving 12 bases of the junction unmatched. The TCR was taken from a young woman in good health and CMV-seropositive. This sequence joins TRBV23-1 and TRBJ2-5, with 7 nucleotides matching TRBD1. TRBV23-1 is treated as an ORF (open reading frame) with a function not yet certain. The sample consisted of PBMCs. The DNA for the CDR3 is TGCGCCAGCAGTCGAAACTTACAGACAGGGAGAGAGACCCAGTACTTC. The encoded protein is CASSRNLQTGRETQYF.